A single sample gave rise to the 18 T cell receptor beta chains below, sequenced in a study of neurological immune-mediated disorders. MiXCR, run by TCRdb on the 5' RACE reads, gives a single entry per CDR3 protein. The repertoire consists of approximately 66,000 distinct CDR3 sequences, with around 3.1% occurring once and the leading ten covering 3.7%. The sequencing input was PBMCs. The source is a man in his forties or fifties with multiple sclerosis.

In its sample, this clonotype was seen many times. V and J are TRBV7-9 and TRBJ1-2, with 11 positions matching TRBD1. J was trimmed by 6 bases and V by 4 bases; bases with no gene match: 7. This CDR3 spans 15 amino acids. Germline V gene data show CDR1 as SEHNR and CDR2 as FQNEAQ (reference sequence). CDR3: CASSSMDRGQDGYTF. CDR3 DNA: TGTGCCAGCAGCTCGATGGACAGGGGGCAAGATGGCTACACCTTC.

This clonotype was seen at least ten times. This chain joins TRBV7-9 and TRBJ1-2; D might be TRBD1 (6 bases). Germline lookup yields CDR1 SEHNR and CDR2 FQNEAQ (reference sequence). The CDR3 length is 16 residues. V gave up 4 bases and J gave up 3 bases, with 18 bases separating them. CDR3 region: CASSSSGTQFHYGYTF. The CDR3 DNA sequence: TGTGCCAGCAGCTCATCCGGGACACAGTTTCACTATGGCTACACCTTC.

Points on this clonotype: This may be a read error, as it is one base from a much larger clone. The rearrangement joins TRBV5-1 to TRBJ2-1; either TRBD1 or TRBD2 may fit D (6 bases each). CDR3 length: 15 residues. Germline V gene data show CDR1 as SGHRS and CDR2 as YFSETQ. The germline V and J ends were trimmed by 1 base and 13 bases, with 21 bases remaining between them. CDR3: CASSLLAGGEETQFF. Written as DNA, the CDR3 is TGCGCCAGCAGCTTGCTGGCCGGGGGCGAAGAGACCCAGTTCTTC.

There are many counts of this clonotype. The CDR3 protein is CAITQGREGPDTQYF. In DNA form, the CDR3 reads TGTGCCATCACCCAAGGGAGGGAGGGGCCCGATACGCAGTATTTT. V and J are TRBV10-3 and TRBJ2-3; 7 positions match TRBD2. J lost 6 bases, V lost 7 bases, and 13 bases had no gene match. This CDR3 has 15 amino acids. The germline V gene encodes CDR1 ENHRY and CDR2 SYGVKD.

This clonotype was detected many times. The V and J genes are TRBV5-1 and TRBJ2-5; D is ambiguous. The CDR3 sequence is 12 residues long. The germline V gene encodes CDR1 SGHRS and CDR2 YFSETQ. The V gene lost 3 bases and the J gene lost 2 bases, with 5 bases spanning the gap. The CDR3 nucleotides read TGCGCCAGCAGCTCCGAACAAGAGACCCAGTACTTC. This codes for CASSSEQETQYF.

This clonotype was seen at least ten times. The chain carries TRBV20-1 and TRBJ1-1; D unclear. The germline gives CDR1 DFQATT, CDR2 SNEGSKA (reference sequence). This CDR3 region has 11 residues. V lost 4 bases and J 1 base, leaving 4 bases between the germline ends. The CDR3 loop is CSANGNTEAFF. Written as DNA, the CDR3 is TGCAGTGCTAACGGGAACACTGAAGCTTTCTTT.

At least ten counts were recorded for this clonotype. The rearrangement uses TRBV6-5 and TRBJ2-1; 12 positions match TRBD1. With 6 bases clipped from V and 9 bases from J, the junction kept 6 bases outside the gene matches. The CDR3 has 14 residues. Germline V lookup: CDR1 MNHEY, CDR2 SVGAGI. In DNA form, the CDR3 reads TGTGCCAGCAGCGCAGGGACAGGGGGCAGTGAGCAGTTCTTC. Protein sequence: CASSAGTGGSEQFF.

This clonotype was seen ten or more times. This chain joins TRBV10-3 and TRBJ1-4; 7 bases fit TRBD1. Germline V gene data show CDR1 as ENHRY and CDR2 as SYGVKD. V dropped 2 bases and J dropped 14; count of bases not matched to a gene: 17. The CDR3 contains 16 residues. CDR3 sequence: CAISERDSLLSGTLFF. CDR3 bases: TGTGCCATCAGTGAGAGGGACAGCCTCCTCTCGGGAACTCTGTTTTTT.

This clonotype was seen at least ten times. V usage is TRBV20-1 and J usage is TRBJ1-2, with TRBD1 as a possible D gene (5 bases). CDR1 and CDR2 from the germline V gene are DFQATT and SNEGSKA (reference sequence). There are 11 residues in the CDR3. Between the trimmed V and J ends, which lost 2 bases and 11 bases, there was a span of 12 bases. In DNA form, the CDR3 reads TGCAGTGCTAGATGGGGGGGAAGATACACCTTC. Protein: CSARWGGRYTF.

This clonotype was found many times. This chain connects TRBV6-5 to TRBJ2-1; 8 bases agree with TRBD1. Germline CDR1 is MNHEY and CDR2 is SVGAGI. The CDR3 loop spans 14 amino acids. V was pared by 6 bases and J by 5 bases, with 6 bases of the junction left unmatched. The CDR3 DNA sequence: TGTGCCAGCAGCCCCGGACAGGGAAACAATGAGCAGTTCTTC. It translates to CASSPGQGNNEQFF.

This clonotype was counted at least ten times. V usage is TRBV7-9 and J usage is TRBJ2-7; maybe TRBD2 (5 bases). The CDR3 is made up of 14 amino acids. CDR1 and CDR2 (germline): SEHNR, FQNEAQ (reference sequence). Trimming took 1 base from V and 5 from J, leaving 12 bases between them. CDR3 nucleotide sequence: TGTGCCAGCAGCTTAGGAGGGAGTATCAACGAGCAGTACTTC. Its translation is CASSLGGSINEQYF. The complete variable domain, with remaining parts taken from reference TRBV7-9 and TRBJ2-7, reads DTGVSQNPRHKITKRGQNVTFRCDPISEHNRLYWYRQTLGQGPEFLTYFQNEAQLEKSRLLSDRFSAERPKGSFSTLEIQRTEQGDSAMYLCASSLGGSINEQYFGPGTRLTVT.

This clonotype was detected ten times or more. This sequence joins TRBV7-9 and TRBJ2-7; possibly TRBD1 for D (6 bases). Germline V CDR1 and CDR2: SEHNR, FQNEAQ (reference sequence). The CDR3 is 13 amino acids. Trimming stripped 5 bases from V and 2 bases from J, with 10 bases between. In nucleotides, the CDR3 is TGTGCCAGCAGCGCCTGGGACACCTACGAGCAGTACTTC. This translates into CASSAWDTYEQYF.

The table lists this clonotype with many counts. The rearrangement links TRBV12-3 or TRBV12-4 to TRBJ1-5; TRBD1 matches 7 bases. The CDR3 spans 14 residues. J gave up 6 bases and V 5 bases, and 7 bases lay outside the gene matches. The CDR3 coding sequence is TGTGCCAGCAGTCTCGACAGGGACGGTCAGCCCCAGCATTTT. Translated, it gives CASSLDRDGQPQHF.

This clonotype came up many times. The chain recombines TRBV5-1 with TRBJ2-5; D remains ambiguous. This CDR3 has 14 residues. Deletions cut 0 bases from V and 2 bases from J, with 8 bases between. Germline CDR1 and CDR2: SGHRS and YFSETQ. The DNA for the CDR3 is TGCGCCAGCAGCTTGGAAAGGGTTCAAGAGACCCAGTACTTC. Residues: CASSLERVQETQYF.

The chain carries TRBV18 and TRBJ2-7, with D perhaps assigned TRBD1 or TRBD2 (5 bases each). This CDR3 contains 17 residues. Germline CDR1 reads KGHSH; CDR2 reads LQKENI. V shed 3 bases and J shed 2 bases, with 20 bases lying between them. CDR3 sequence: CASSPAGGVAIPYEQYF. CDR3 DNA sequence: TGTGCCAGCTCACCCGCTGGGGGTGTGGCGATTCCCTACGAGCAGTACTTC.

This clonotype was seen repeatedly, ten times or more. The chain carries TRBV29-1 and TRBJ1-2, with D perhaps matching TRBD1 (5 bases). From germline, CDR1 is SQVTM and CDR2 ANQGSEA. V lost 4 bases to trimming and J lost 4 bases, with 16 bases between them. The CDR3 covers 14 residues. CDR3 residues: CSVVGGAGVYGYTF. For the CDR3, the DNA is TGCAGCGTTGTTGGAGGGGCCGGGGTCTATGGCTACACCTTC.

This clonotype was seen ten or more times. The chain links TRBV5-1 to TRBJ2-7; 8 positions agree with TRBD2. CDR3 length: 14 amino acids. Germline CDR1 is SGHRS and CDR2 is YFSETQ. V gave up 6 bases and J gave up 5 bases; unmatched junction bases: 10. The CDR3 nucleotides read TGCGCCAGCAACCTGGGACTAGTAGTGCACGAGCAGTACTTC. It is translated as CASNLGLVVHEQYF.

This clonotype has ten or more counts. The CDR3 DNA follows: TGTGCCAGCAGTGAAGCGAAATCGGGGACGCGGAATCAGCCCCAGCATTTT. Translating gives CASSEAKSGTRNQPQHF. This chain links TRBV6-1 with TRBJ1-5; D is possibly TRBD1 (5 bases). The CDR3 totals 17 residues. The V gene's germline CDR1 is MNHNS and CDR2 SASEGT. V shed 0 bases and J shed 4 bases, with 16 bases lying between them.